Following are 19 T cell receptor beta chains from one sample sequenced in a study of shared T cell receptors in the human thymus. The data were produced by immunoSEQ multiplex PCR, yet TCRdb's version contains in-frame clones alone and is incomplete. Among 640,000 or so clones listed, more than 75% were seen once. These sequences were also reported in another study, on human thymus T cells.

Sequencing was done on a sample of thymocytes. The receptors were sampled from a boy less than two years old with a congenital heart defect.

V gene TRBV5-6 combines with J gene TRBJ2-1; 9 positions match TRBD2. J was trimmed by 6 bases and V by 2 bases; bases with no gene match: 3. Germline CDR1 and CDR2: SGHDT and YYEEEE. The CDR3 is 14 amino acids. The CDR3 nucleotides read TGTGCCAGCAGCTTAATAGCGGGGGTCAATGAGCAGTTCTTC. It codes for CASSLIAGVNEQFF.

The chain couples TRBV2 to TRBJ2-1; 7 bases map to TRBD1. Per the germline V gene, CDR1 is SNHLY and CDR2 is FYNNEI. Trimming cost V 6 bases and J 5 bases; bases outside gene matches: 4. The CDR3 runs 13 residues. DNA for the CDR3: TGTGCCAGCAGCGGGGACAGTCACAATGAGCAGTTCTTC. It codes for CASSGDSHNEQFF.

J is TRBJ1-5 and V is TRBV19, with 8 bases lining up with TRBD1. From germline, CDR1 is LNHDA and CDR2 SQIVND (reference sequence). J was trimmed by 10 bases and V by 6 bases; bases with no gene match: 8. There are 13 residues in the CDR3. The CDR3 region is CASRDRGVVPQHF. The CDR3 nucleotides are TGTGCCAGTAGAGACAGGGGAGTAGTACCCCAGCATTTT.

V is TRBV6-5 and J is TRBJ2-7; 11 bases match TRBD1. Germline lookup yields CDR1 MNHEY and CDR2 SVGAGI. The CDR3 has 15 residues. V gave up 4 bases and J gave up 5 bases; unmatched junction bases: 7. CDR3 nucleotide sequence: TGTGCCAGCAGTTTCTACGGGACAGGGGGTAACGAGCAGTACTTC. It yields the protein CASSFYGTGGNEQYF.

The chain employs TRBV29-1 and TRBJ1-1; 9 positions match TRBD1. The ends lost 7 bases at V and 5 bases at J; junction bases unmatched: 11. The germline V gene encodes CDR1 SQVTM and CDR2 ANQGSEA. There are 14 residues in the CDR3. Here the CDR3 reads CSGRTGVAGTEAFF. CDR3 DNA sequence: TGCAGCGGAAGGACAGGGGTGGCGGGAACTGAAGCTTTCTTT.

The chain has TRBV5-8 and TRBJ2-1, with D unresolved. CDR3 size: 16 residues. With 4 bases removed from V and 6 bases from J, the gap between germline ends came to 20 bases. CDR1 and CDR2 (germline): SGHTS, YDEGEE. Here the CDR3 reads CASSPGGSNGGNEQFF. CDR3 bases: TGTGCCAGCAGCCCGGGTGGTAGTAATGGCGGCAATGAGCAGTTCTTC.

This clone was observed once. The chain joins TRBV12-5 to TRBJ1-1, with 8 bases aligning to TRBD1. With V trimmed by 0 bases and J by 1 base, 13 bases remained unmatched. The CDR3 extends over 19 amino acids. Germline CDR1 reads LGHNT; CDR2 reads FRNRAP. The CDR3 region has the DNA TGTGCTAGTGGTTTGGTTCCACCCTCCAGGGGGCGGGAGAACACTGAAGCTTTCTTT. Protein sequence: CASGLVPPSRGRENTEAFF.

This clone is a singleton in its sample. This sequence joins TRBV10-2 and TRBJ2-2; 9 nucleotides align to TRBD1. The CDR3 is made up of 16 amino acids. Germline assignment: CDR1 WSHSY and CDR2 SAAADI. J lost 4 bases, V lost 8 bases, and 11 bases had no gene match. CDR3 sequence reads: CASHTRDRATTGELFF. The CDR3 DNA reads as TGCGCCAGCCATACAAGGGACAGGGCAACCACCGGGGAGCTGTTTTTT.

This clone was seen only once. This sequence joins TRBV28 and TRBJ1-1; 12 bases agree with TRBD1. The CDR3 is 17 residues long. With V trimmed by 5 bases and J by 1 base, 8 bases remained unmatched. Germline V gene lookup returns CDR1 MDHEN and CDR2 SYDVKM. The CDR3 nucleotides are TGTGCCAGCAGTAACCGGGACAGGGGGCTTTCGAACACTGAAGCTTTCTTT. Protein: CASSNRDRGLSNTEAFF.

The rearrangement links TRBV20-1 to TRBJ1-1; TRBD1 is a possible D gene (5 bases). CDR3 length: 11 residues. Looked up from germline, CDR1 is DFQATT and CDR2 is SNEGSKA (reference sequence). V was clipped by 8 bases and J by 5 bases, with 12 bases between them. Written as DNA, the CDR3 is TGCAGTAGTTATCGGGGGACTGAAGCTTTCTTT. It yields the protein CSSYRGTEAFF.

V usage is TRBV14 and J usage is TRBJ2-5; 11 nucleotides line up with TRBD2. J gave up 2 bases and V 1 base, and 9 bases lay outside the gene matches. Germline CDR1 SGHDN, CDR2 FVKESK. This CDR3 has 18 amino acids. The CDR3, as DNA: TGTGCCAGCAGCCAAGGCGGGGGGCTAGCGGGGGGTCAAGAGACCCAGTACTTC. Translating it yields CASSQGGGLAGGQETQYF.

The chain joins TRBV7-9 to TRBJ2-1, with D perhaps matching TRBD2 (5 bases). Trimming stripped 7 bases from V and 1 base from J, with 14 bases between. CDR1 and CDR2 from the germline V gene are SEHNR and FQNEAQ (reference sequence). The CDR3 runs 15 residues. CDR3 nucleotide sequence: TGTGCCAGCATCCCTCAAGAGGGTTCCTACAATGAGCAGTTCTTC. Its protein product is CASIPQEGSYNEQFF.

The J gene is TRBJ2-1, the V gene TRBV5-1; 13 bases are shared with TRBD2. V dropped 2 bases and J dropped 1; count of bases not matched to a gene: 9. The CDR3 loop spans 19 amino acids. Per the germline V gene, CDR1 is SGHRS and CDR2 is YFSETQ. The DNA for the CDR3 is TGCGCCAGCAGCTTCCTAACCGGGACTAGCGGGGTTTCCTACAATGAGCAGTTCTTC. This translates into CASSFLTGTSGVSYNEQFF. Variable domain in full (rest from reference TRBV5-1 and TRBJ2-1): KAGVTQTPRYLIKTRGQQVTLSCSPISGHRSVSWYQQTPGQGLQFLFEYFSETQRNKGNFPGRFSGRQFSNSRSEMNVSTLELGDSALYLCASSFLTGTSGVSYNEQFFGPGTRLTVL.

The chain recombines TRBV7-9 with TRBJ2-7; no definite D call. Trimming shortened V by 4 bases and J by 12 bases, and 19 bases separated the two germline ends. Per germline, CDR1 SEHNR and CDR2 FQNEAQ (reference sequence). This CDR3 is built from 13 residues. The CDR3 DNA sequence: TGTGCCAGCAGCTCGACCGAGAGGAACGGTGCGTACTTC. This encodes CASSSTERNGAYF.

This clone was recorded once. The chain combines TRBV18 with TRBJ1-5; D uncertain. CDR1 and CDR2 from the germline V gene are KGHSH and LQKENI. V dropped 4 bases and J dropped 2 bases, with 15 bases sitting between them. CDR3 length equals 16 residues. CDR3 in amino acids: CASSLREQAGNQPQHF. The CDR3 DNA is TGTGCCAGCTCACTAAGGGAGCAGGCTGGCAATCAGCCCCAGCATTTT.

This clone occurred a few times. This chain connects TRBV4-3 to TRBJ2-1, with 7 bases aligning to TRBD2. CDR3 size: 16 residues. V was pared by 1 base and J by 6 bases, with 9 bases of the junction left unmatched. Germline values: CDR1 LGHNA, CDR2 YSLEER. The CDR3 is CASSQGVGLIGNEQFF. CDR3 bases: TGCGCCAGCAGCCAAGGGGTGGGACTAATTGGCAATGAGCAGTTCTTC.

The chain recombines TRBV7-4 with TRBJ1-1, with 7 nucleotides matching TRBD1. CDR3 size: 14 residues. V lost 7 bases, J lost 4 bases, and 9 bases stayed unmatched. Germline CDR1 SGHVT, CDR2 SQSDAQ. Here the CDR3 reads CASTAAEGATEAFF. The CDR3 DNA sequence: TGTGCCAGCACCGCAGCGGAGGGGGCCACTGAAGCTTTCTTT.

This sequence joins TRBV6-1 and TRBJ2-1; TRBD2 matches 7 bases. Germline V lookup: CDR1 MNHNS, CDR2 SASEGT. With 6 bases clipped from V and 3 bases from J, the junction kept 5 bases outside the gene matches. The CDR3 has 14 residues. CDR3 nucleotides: TGTGCCAGCAGAGGGACTACCCGCTACAATGAGCAGTTCTTC. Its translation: CASRGTTRYNEQFF.

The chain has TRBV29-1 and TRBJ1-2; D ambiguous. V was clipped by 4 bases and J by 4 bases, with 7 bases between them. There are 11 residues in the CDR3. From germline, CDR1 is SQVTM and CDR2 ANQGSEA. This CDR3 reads CSVARVYGYTF. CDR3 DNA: TGCAGCGTTGCCCGGGTCTATGGCTACACCTTC.